This T cell receptor beta chain originates from a study of cytomegalovirus exposure and HLA in healthy donors. Study-level points and caveats: Reports indicated that the classifier achieved high specificity and sensitivity in diagnosing cytomegalovirus status.

As to this clone: Its matching antigen is unknown.

V dropped 0 bases and J dropped 0 bases, with 8 bases sitting between them. The CDR3 is 15 amino acids. Germline loops: CDR1 LNHNV, CDR2 YYDKDF (reference sequence). The primer mix had 60 Vbeta and 13 Jbeta primers. Only in-frame clones appear in the TCRdb table, and some are missing; sequencing was by immunoSEQ multiplex PCR. The sample shows roughly 150,000 clones, approximately 88% of them seen only once. The material sequenced was PBMCs. This sequence was found in a woman younger than 35 in good health and CMV-seronegative. The chain employs TRBV15 and TRBJ1-2; D not resolved. Written as DNA, the CDR3 is TGTGCCACCAGCAGAGATGCCCTACCTAACTATGGCTACACCTTC. Translated, it gives CATSRDALPNYGYTF.